The clone carrying this T cell receptor (beta chain) was seen more than once but under ten times. The data stem from a study of blood T cell repertoires in COVID-19. Study-level background: Acute and convalescent COVID-19 specimens originated in the United States, Italy and Spain. Sources were T cells, B-cell-depleted T cells, or PBMCs; the material itself was cDNA or gDNA.

The data were produced by immunoSEQ multiplex PCR, yet TCRdb's version contains in-frame clones alone and is incomplete. The table shows about 180,000 clones, with 80% to 85% occurring only once. Seattle patients were enrolled while actively infected and followed longitudinally. Per germline, CDR1 KGHSH and CDR2 LQKENI. With V trimmed by 3 bases and J by 3 bases, 10 bases remained unmatched. The CDR3 covers 17 residues. This receptor was identified in a woman aged 70-85 years with COVID-19, enrolled during active disease. The sample taken for sequencing was peripheral blood. The V and J genes are TRBV18 and TRBJ1-5; 8 bases agree with TRBD1. CDR3 in amino acids: CASSPGTGTYYNQPQHF. CDR3 sequence (DNA): TGTGCCAGCTCACCGGGGACAGGAACTTACTACAATCAGCCCCAGCATTTT.